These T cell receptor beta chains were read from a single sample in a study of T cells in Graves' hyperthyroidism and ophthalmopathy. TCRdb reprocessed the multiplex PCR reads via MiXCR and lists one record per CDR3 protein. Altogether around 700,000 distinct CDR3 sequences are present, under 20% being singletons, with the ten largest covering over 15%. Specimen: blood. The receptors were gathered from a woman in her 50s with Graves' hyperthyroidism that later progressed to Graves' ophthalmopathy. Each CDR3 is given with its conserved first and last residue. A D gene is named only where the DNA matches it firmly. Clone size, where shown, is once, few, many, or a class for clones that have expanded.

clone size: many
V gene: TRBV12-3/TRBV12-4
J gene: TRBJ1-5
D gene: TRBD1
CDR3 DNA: TGTGCCAGCAGTTTTCGCCAGGGGGCTGGTCAGCCCCAGCATTTT
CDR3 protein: CASSFRQGAGQPQHF

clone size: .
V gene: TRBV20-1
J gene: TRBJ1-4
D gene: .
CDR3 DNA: TGCAGTGCTAGTCTGGCGGCGGCAACTAATGAAAAACTGTTTTTT
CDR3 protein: CSASLAAATNEKLFF

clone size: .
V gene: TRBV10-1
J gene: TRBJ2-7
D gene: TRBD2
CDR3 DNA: TGCGCCAGCAGTGAGTCGGGGGGGGGGGAGCAGTACTTC
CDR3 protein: CASSESGGGEQYF

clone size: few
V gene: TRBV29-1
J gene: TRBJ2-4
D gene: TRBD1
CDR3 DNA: TGCAGCGCCGGACAGGGGAGGGGCAACATTCAGTACTTC
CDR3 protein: CSAGQGRGNIQYF

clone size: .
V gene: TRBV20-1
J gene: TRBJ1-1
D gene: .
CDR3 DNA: TGCAGTGCTTTGGACAGATTGAACACTGAAGCTTTCTTT
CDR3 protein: CSALDRLNTEAFF

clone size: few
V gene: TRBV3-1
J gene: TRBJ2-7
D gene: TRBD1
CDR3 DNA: TGTGCCAGCAGCCAAGGCCCACAGGGGGCTTACGAGCAGTACTTC
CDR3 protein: CASSQGPQGAYEQYF

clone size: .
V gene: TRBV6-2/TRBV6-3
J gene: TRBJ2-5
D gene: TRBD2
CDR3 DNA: TGTGCCAGCAGCTGGGTTCGGGGGGGCCGGGGAGAGACCCAGTACTTC
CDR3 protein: CASSWVRGGRGETQYF

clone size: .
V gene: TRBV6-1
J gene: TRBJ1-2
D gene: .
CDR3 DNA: TGTGCCAGCAGTGAAGCTGGAATCCAGCCCACCTTC
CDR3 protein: CASSEAGIQPTF

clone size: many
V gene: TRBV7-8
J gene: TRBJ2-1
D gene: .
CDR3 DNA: TGTGCCAGCATTCGTTCTAACGGGGACAATGAGCAGTTCTTC
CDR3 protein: CASIRSNGDNEQFF

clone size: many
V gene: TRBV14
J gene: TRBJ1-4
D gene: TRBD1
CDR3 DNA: TGTGCCAGCAGCCGGCGACAGGGCCCTAATGAAAAACTGTTTTTT
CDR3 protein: CASSRRQGPNEKLFF

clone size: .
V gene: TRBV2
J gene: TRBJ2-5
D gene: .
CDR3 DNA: TGTGCCAGCAGTACAGAAAACCAAGAGACCCAGTACTTC
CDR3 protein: CASSTENQETQYF

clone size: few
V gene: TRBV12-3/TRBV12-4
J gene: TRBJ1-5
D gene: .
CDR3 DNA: TGTGCCAGCTTGTACGGGGGCAATCAGCCCCAGCATTTT
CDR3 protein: CASLYGGNQPQHF

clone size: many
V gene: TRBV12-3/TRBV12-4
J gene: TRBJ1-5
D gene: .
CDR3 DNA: TGTGCCAGCAGACGGACGAGGGATCAGCCCCAGCATTTT
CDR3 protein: CASRRTRDQPQHF

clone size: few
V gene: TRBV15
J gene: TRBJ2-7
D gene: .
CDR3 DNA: TGTGCCACCAGCGGGGGGAGGGGGCTTACCTACGAGCAGTACTTC
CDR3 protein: CATSGGRGLTYEQYF

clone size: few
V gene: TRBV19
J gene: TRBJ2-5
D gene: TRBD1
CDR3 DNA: TGTGCCAGTAGTCAAGGACAGGTGGCCTTGGAGACCCAGTACTTC
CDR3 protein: CASSQGQVALETQYF

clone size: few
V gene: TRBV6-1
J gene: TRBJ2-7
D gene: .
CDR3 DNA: TGTGCCAACCGTTGCTACGAGCAGTACTTC
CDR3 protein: CANRCYEQYF

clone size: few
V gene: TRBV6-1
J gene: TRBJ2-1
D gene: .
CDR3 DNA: TGTGCCAGCAGTGGTACAGTAGGCTCCTACAATGAGCAGTTCTTC
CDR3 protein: CASSGTVGSYNEQFF

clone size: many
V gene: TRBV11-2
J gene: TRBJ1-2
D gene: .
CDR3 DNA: TGTGCCAGCAGCTCCCGAGGAGAACCCAAATCCTATGGCTACACCTTC
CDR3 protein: CASSSRGEPKSYGYTF

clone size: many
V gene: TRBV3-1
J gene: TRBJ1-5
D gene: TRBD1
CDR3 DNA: TGTGCCAGCAGCCAATCGGACAGGGGCAATCAGCCCCAGCATTTT
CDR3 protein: CASSQSDRGNQPQHF

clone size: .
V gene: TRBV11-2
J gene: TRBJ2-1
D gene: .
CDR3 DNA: TGTGCCAGCAGCCCCCAGAGCGCATACAATGAGCAGTTCTTC
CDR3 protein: CASSPQSAYNEQFF

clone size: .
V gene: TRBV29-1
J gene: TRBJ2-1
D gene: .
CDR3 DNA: TGCAGCGCAGCCTACAATGAGCAGTTCTTC
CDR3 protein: CSAAYNEQFF

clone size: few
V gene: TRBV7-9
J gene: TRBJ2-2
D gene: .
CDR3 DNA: TGTGCCAGCAGCTTAGTTTCCGGGACCGGGGAGCTGTTTTTT
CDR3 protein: CASSLVSGTGELFF

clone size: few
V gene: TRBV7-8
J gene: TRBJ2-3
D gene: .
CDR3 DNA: TGTGCCAGCAAACTAAAGGGGCAGATAGATACGCAGTATTTT
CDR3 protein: CASKLKGQIDTQYF

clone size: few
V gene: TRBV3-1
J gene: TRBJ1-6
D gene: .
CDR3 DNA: TGTGCCAGCAGCCAGATGAAGGGAGGGGATTCACCCCTCCACTTT
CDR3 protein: CASSQMKGGDSPLHF

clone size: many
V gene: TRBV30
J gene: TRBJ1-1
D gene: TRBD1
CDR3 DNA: TGTGCCTGGAGTAACAGGGGGCGCGGGACTGAAGCTTTCTTT
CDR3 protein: CAWSNRGRGTEAFF

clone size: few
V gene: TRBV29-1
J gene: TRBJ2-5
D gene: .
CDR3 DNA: TGCAGCGTCGAGGGGGGATGGGAGACCCAGTACTTC
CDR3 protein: CSVEGGWETQYF

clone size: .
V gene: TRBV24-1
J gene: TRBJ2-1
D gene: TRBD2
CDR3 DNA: TGTGCCACCAGTGTCGGGGGGGCACACAATGAGCAGTTCTTC
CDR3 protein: CATSVGGAHNEQFF

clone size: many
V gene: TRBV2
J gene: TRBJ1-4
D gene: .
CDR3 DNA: TGTGCCAGCAGTTATCCGCAGGGTGGTAATGAAAAACTGTTTTTT
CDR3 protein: CASSYPQGGNEKLFF

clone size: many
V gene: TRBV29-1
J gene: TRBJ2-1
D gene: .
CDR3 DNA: TGCAGCGTTTGGGGCCACGGGGAAGCCATTAGGTATGAGCAGTTCTTC
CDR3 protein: CSVWGHGEAIRYEQFF

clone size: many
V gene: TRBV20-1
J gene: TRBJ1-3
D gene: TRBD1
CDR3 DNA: TGCAGTGCTAGCGACAGGGGTCGCCCTGGAAACACCATATATTTT
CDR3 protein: CSASDRGRPGNTIYF

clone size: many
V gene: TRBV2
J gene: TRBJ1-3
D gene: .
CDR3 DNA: TGTGCCAGCAGTGAAACGCAGGGCTTCTCTGGAAACACCATATATTTT
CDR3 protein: CASSETQGFSGNTIYF

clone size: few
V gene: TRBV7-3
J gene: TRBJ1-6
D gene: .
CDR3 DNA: TGTGCCAGCAGCTCGACAGTAAATTCACCCCTCCACTTT
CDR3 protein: CASSSTVNSPLHF

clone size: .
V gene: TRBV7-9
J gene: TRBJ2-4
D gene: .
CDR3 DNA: TGTGCCAGCAGGACCGGGTTCATTCAGTACTTC
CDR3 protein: CASRTGFIQYF